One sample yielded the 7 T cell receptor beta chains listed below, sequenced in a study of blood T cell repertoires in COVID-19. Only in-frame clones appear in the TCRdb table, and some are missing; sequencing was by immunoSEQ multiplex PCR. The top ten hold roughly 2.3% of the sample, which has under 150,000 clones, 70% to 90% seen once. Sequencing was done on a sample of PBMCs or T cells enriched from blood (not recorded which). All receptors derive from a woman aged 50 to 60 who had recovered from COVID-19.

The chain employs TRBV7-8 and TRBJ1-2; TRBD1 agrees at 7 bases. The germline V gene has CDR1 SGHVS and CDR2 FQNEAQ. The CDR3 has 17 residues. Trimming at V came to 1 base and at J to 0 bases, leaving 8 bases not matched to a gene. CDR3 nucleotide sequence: TGTGCCAGCAGCTTAGAAGAAGGGGGCCTCGCTAACTATGGCTACACCTTC. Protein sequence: CASSLEEGGLANYGYTF. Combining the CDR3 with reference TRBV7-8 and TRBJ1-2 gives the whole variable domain GAGVSQSPRYKVAKRGQDVALRCDPISGHVSLFWYQQALGQGPEFLTYFQNEAQLDKSGLPSDRFFAERPEGSVSTLKIQRTQQEDSAVYLCASSLEEGGLANYGYTFGSGTRLTVV.

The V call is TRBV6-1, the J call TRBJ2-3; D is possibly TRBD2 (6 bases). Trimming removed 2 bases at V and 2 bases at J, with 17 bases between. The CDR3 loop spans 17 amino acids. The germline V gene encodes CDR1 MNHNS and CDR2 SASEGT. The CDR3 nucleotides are TGTGCCAGCAGTGAACTCCTTGTACGGGGGACCACAGATACGCAGTATTTT. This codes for CASSELLVRGTTDTQYF.

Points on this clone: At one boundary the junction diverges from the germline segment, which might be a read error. The CDR3 loop is CATHSQGLLGHF. The CDR3, as DNA: TGTGCCACCCACTCCCAAGGACTCCTCGGGCACTTC. The chain recombines TRBV7-9 with TRBJ2-4, with D possibly TRBD2 on 5 matching bases. The germline CDR1 and CDR2 sequences are SEHNR and FQNEAQ (reference sequence). This CDR3 region has 12 residues.

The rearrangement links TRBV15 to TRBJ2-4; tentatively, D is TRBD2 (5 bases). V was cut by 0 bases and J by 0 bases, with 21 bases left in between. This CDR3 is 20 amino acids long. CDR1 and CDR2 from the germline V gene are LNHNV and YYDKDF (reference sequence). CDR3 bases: TGTGCCACCAGCAGAGATGGGCTTGGCAGAGGGATACTAGCCAAAAACATTCAGTACTTC. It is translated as CATSRDGLGRGILAKNIQYF.

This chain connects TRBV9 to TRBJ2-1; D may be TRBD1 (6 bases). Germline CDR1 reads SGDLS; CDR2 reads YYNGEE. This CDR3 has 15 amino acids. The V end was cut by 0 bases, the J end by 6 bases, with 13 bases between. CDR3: CASSVAGARGNEQFF. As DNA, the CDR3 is TGTGCCAGCAGCGTAGCAGGAGCCAGGGGCAATGAGCAGTTCTTC.

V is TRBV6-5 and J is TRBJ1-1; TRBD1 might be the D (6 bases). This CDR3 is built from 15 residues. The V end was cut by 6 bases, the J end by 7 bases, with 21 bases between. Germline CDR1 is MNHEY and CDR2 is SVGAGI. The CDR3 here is CASRPKRRGAREAFF. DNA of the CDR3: TGTGCCAGCAGGCCAAAGAGACGGGGGGCTCGTGAAGCTTTCTTT.

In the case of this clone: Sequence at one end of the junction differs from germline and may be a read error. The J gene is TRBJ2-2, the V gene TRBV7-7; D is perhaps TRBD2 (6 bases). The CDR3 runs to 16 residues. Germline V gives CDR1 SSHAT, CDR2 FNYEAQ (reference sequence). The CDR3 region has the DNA TGTGCTAGCAGCAGGACCCCGGGACTTAACACCGGGGAGCTGTTTTTT. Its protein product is CASSRTPGLNTGELFF.